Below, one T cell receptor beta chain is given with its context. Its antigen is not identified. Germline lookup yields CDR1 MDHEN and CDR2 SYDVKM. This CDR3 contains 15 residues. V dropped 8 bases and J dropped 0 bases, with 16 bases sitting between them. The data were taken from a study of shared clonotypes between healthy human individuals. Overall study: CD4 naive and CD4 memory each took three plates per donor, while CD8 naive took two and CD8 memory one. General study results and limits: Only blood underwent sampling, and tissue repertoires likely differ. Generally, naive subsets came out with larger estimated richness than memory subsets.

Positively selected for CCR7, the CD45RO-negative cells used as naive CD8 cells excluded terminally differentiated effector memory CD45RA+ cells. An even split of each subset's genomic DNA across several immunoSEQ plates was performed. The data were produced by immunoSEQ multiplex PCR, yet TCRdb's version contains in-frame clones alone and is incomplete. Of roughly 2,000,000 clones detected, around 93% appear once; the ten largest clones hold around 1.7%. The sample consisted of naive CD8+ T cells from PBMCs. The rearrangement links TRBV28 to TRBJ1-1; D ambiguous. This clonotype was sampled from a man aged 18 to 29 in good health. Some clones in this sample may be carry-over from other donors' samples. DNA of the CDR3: TGTGCCAGCCTCCGCTTGCTTTATATGAACACTGAAGCTTTCTTT. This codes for CASLRLLYMNTEAFF.